One and the same sample provided the 26 T cell receptor beta chains below, sequenced in a study of cytomegalovirus exposure and HLA in healthy donors. PCR amplification relied on 60 Vbeta primers (plus 13 Jbeta primers). The method was immunoSEQ multiplex PCR; TCRdb's version includes in-frame clones alone and lacks a portion of them. Seen here are 95,000 to 110,000 clones, 73% observed once, and the top ten hold 7% to 8%. Sequenced input: PBMCs. Source of these receptors: a man aged 30-40 years in good health and CMV-seronegative.

This chain links TRBV16 with TRBJ1-2; D ambiguous. Trimming left V 0 bases short and J 6 bases short, with 11 bases between. The germline V gene encodes CDR1 KGHSY and CDR2 FQNENV. This CDR3 has 14 residues. The CDR3 DNA reads as TGTGCCAGCAGCCAATCGTCCCGCCGGGATGGCTACACCTTC. It codes for CASSQSSRRDGYTF. Full variable domain (missing parts from reference TRBV16 and TRBJ1-2): GEEVAQTPKHLVRGEGQKAKLYCAPIKGHSYVFWYQQVLKNEFKFLISFQNENVFDETGMPKERFSAKCLPNSPCSLEIQATKLEDSAVYFCASSQSSRRDGYTFGSGTRLTVV.

The chain links TRBV28 to TRBJ1-1; tentative D call: TRBD1 (5 bases). Trimming left V 6 bases short and J 4 bases short, with 21 bases between. The CDR3 runs to 16 residues. Germline V gene lookup returns CDR1 MDHEN and CDR2 SYDVKM. CDR3 coding DNA: TGTGCCAGCAGCCCCTCCGGGCAGGGCCTTAGCACTGAAGCTTTCTTT. Its protein product is CASSPSGQGLSTEAFF.

This clone was seen only a few times. The chain has TRBV27 and TRBJ2-5; no clear D gene. The end of the DNA aligns better with TRBJ2-7, so the J call may be wrong. The CDR3 extends over 12 amino acids. Per the germline V gene, CDR1 is MNHEY and CDR2 is SMNVEV (reference sequence). The DNA of the CDR3 is TGTGCCAGCAGTCGTGGTACTTACGAGCAGTACTTC. It codes for CASSRGTYEQYF.

This rearrangement joins TRBV6-1 to TRBJ2-7; 9 bases are a match to TRBD2. Losses at the gene ends were 6 bases for V and 1 base for J; bases not matched to a gene: 4. In germline, CDR1 is MNHNS, CDR2 SASEGT. The CDR3 loop spans 14 amino acids. DNA for the CDR3: TGTGCCAGCAGGGCGGGGGGGCTATCCTACGAGCAGTACTTC. Amino acid sequence: CASRAGGLSYEQYF.

The V and J genes are TRBV28 and TRBJ2-2; weak D call: TRBD2 (5 bases). The CDR3 spans 16 residues. V lost 2 bases to trimming and J lost 1 base, with 11 bases between them. In germline, CDR1 is MDHEN, CDR2 SYDVKM. CDR3 in amino acids: CASSLMPSMNTGELFF. The CDR3 DNA reads TGTGCCAGCAGTTTAATGCCTAGCATGAACACCGGGGAGCTGTTTTTT.

The rearrangement uses TRBV14 and TRBJ2-5; tentatively, D is TRBD1 (6 bases). This CDR3 is built from 14 residues. The ends were cut back, 2 bases at V and 4 bases at J, with 11 bases in the middle. Looked up from germline, CDR1 is SGHDN and CDR2 is FVKESK. The CDR3 loop is CASSQYVGGETQYF. The CDR3 nucleotides are TGTGCCAGCAGCCAATATGTAGGGGGAGAGACCCAGTACTTC.

The rearrangement links TRBV6-6 to TRBJ1-5; no clear D gene. The CDR3 is 15 amino acids. Looked up from germline, CDR1 is MNHNY and CDR2 is SVGAGI (reference sequence). V lost 8 bases and J 5 bases, leaving 19 bases between the germline ends. The CDR3 nucleotides read TGTGCCAGCGGTTTCGGGGTATTGGAGGATCAGCCCCAGCATTTT. It specifies CASGFGVLEDQPQHF.

The J gene is TRBJ1-2, the V gene TRBV28, with D uncertain. The CDR3 has 10 amino acids. Germline values: CDR1 MDHEN, CDR2 SYDVKM. V was clipped by 11 bases and J by 3 bases, with 7 bases between them. CDR3 DNA: TGTGCCGCCGGGGACTATGGCTACACCTTC. It is translated as CAAGDYGYTF.

This chain links TRBV28 with TRBJ2-3; TRBD2 agrees at 13 bases. Trimming took 5 bases from V and 3 from J; bases not matched to a gene: 8. Germline V lookup: CDR1 MDHEN, CDR2 SYDVKM. This CDR3 has 17 residues. In nucleotides, the CDR3 is TGTGCCAGCAGTACTAGCGGGGGGGTAATTAAGACAGATACGCAGTATTTT. Encoded protein: CASSTSGGVIKTDTQYF.

The V call is TRBV5-1, the J call TRBJ2-5, with D possibly matching TRBD1 (8 bases). The CDR3 is 18 residues long. The germline gives CDR1 SGHRS, CDR2 YFSETQ. Trimming removed 2 bases at V and 0 bases at J, with 20 bases between. The CDR3 loop reads CASSFTGGGTTYQETQYF. In DNA, the CDR3 is TGCGCCAGCAGCTTTACAGGGGGAGGGACTACATACCAAGAGACCCAGTACTTC.

V and J are TRBV4-1 and TRBJ2-1, with 7 bases fitting TRBD2. V lost 0 bases to trimming and J lost 3 bases; unmatched junction nucleotides: 2. Germline loops: CDR1 MGHRA, CDR2 YSYEKL. CDR3 size: 15 residues. CDR3 in DNA: TGCGCCAGCAGCCAAGAACTAGCGATCTACAATGAGCAGTTCTTC. Protein product: CASSQELAIYNEQFF.

This sequence joins TRBV5-4 and TRBJ1-1; 11 nucleotides agree with TRBD1. Germline V gives CDR1 SGHNT, CDR2 YYREEE (reference sequence). This CDR3 region has 16 residues. With V trimmed by 2 bases and J by 4 bases, 7 bases remained unmatched. The CDR3 sequence is CASSLGTGGRGTEAFF. As DNA, the CDR3 is TGTGCCAGCAGCTTAGGGACAGGGGGAAGGGGCACTGAAGCTTTCTTT.

This clone was found a few times. This chain connects TRBV6-6 to TRBJ2-7, with 9 bases fitting TRBD1. CDR1 is MNHNY, CDR2 SVGAGI, per germline (reference sequence). V dropped 4 bases and J dropped 2; count of bases not matched to a gene: 6. This CDR3 comprises 15 residues. CDR3 DNA sequence: TGTGCCAGCAGTTTTACAGGGGGCTCACCCTACGAGCAGTACTTC. Protein: CASSFTGGSPYEQYF.

The chain has TRBV5-1 and TRBJ2-3; 14 bases map to TRBD2. Germline CDR1 and CDR2: SGHRS and YFSETQ. Unmatched junction bases numbered 12, after V lost 0 bases and J lost 3 bases. The CDR3 length is 20 residues. CDR3 coding DNA: TGCGCCAGCAGCTTGGCCCGGGACGGACTAGCGGGGGGCCTTACAGATACGCAGTATTTT. It yields the protein CASSLARDGLAGGLTDTQYF.

The chain combines TRBV28 with TRBJ2-5; a possible D gene is TRBD2 (6 bases). The CDR3 runs 14 residues. The ends were cut back, 7 bases at V and 4 bases at J, with 16 bases in the middle. The germline CDR1 and CDR2 sequences are MDHEN and SYDVKM. The CDR3 region is CASTVPGVGETQYF. CDR3 DNA sequence: TGTGCCAGCACCGTCCCGGGGGTAGGAGAGACCCAGTACTTC.

On this clone itself: The same CDR3 also results from other DNA sequences found in this sample. The chain couples TRBV6-5 to TRBJ2-7; TRBD1 is a possible D gene (5 bases). Germline V CDR1 and CDR2: MNHEY, SVGAGI. Trimming removed 2 bases at V and 3 bases at J, with 14 bases between. The CDR3 consists of 15 residues. The CDR3: CASSYGHLGRYEQYF. The CDR3 DNA sequence: TGTGCCAGCAGTTACGGACATCTTGGCCGCTACGAGCAGTACTTC.

This clone was detected once. The gene calls are TRBV5-1 and TRBJ2-1, with TRBD2 matching 13 bases. V lost 2 bases to trimming and J lost 8 bases; unmatched junction nucleotides: 13. In germline, CDR1 is SGHRS, CDR2 YFSETQ. The CDR3 loop spans 18 amino acids. CDR3 nucleotide sequence: TGCGCCAGCAGCTTTAGTCCACCAAGGACTAGCGGGAGTTATGAGCAGTTCTTC. It codes for CASSFSPPRTSGSYEQFF.

The V and J genes are TRBV28 and TRBJ2-1, with 11 bases aligning to TRBD1. In germline, CDR1 is MDHEN, CDR2 SYDVKM. The CDR3 consists of 16 residues. With 5 bases clipped from V and 2 bases from J, the junction kept 5 bases outside the gene matches. CDR3 sequence (DNA): TGTGCCAGCAGTCCGGGACAGGGGGTCCCCTACAATGAGCAGTTCTTC. Translation gives CASSPGQGVPYNEQFF.

V usage is TRBV29-1 and J usage is TRBJ1-5; D is possibly TRBD1 (6 bases). The CDR3 extends over 13 amino acids. Germline V gives CDR1 SQVTM, CDR2 ANQGSEA. Trimming cost V 6 bases and J 5 bases, with 14 bases left between them. As DNA, the CDR3 is TGCAGCGTCGGACAGAGTGGGGATCAGCCCCAGCATTTT. Amino acid sequence: CSVGQSGDQPQHF.

The V call is TRBV5-6, the J call TRBJ1-1; 7 bases map to TRBD1. Germline values: CDR1 SGHDT, CDR2 YYEEEE. Germline trimming cut 4 bases from V and 12 bases from J; bases unmatched to any gene: 12. The CDR3 spans 13 residues. The CDR3 loop reads CASSKGQEATTFF. Written as DNA, the CDR3 is TGTGCCAGCAGCAAAGGACAGGAGGCGACAACTTTCTTT.

This clone has a handful of counts. This chain links TRBV28 with TRBJ2-5; no clear D. Trimming took 6 bases from V and 4 from J, leaving 12 bases between them. From germline, CDR1 is MDHEN and CDR2 SYDVKM. The CDR3 is 13 residues long. This CDR3 is CASSHPPRETQYF. CDR3 DNA sequence: TGTGCCAGCAGCCATCCCCCGAGAGAGACCCAGTACTTC.

This chain links TRBV5-4 with TRBJ1-2; D is undetermined. The CDR3 is 12 residues long. V shed 0 bases and J shed 7 bases, with 7 bases lying between them. Germline assignment: CDR1 SGHNT and CDR2 YYREEE (reference sequence). The CDR3 sequence is CASSLDGVGYTF. Written as DNA, the CDR3 is TGTGCCAGCAGCTTGGACGGGGTTGGCTACACCTTC.

This chain links TRBV11-2 with TRBJ2-1; 8 positions agree with TRBD2. This CDR3 has 15 amino acids. J lost 8 bases, V lost 2 bases, and 8 bases had no gene match. Germline CDR1 reads SGHAT; CDR2 reads FQNNGV. The CDR3 nucleotides read TGTGCCAGCAGCTTAATGCCGGGACTAGGTTATGAGCAGTTCTTC. It encodes CASSLMPGLGYEQFF. The variable domain in full, completed from reference TRBV11-2 and TRBJ2-1, reads EAGVAQSPRYKIIEKRQSVAFWCNPISGHATLYWYQQILGQGPKLLIQFQNNGVVDDSQLPKDRFSAERLKGVDSTLKIQPAKLEDSAVYLCASSLMPGLGYEQFFGPGTRLTVL.

To note about this clone: At the DNA level, this CDR3 is encoded by other sequences in the same sample as well. The V gene is TRBV15, the J gene TRBJ2-3; 11 nucleotides match TRBD1. CDR3 size: 15 residues. The V and J ends lost 3 bases and 4 bases, in that order; junction bases with no gene match: 3. Germline-derived CDR1 and CDR2 are LNHNV and YYDKDF (reference sequence). The CDR3 region has the DNA TGTGCCACCAGCAGGGACAGGGGGCCTGCAGATACGCAGTATTTT. Its protein product is CATSRDRGPADTQYF.

This chain links TRBV2 with TRBJ2-5; 7 positions agree with TRBD1. CDR1 and CDR2 (germline): SNHLY, FYNNEI. V lost 3 bases, J lost 3 bases, and 4 bases stayed unmatched. CDR3 length equals 14 residues. The CDR3 loop is CASSDPDREETQYF. The CDR3, as DNA: TGTGCCAGCAGTGACCCCGACAGGGAAGAGACCCAGTACTTC.

The J gene is TRBJ2-1, the V gene TRBV5-6; TRBD2 might be the D (6 bases). The length of the CDR3 is 15 residues. Trimming left V 4 bases short and J 8 bases short, with 19 bases between. Germline values: CDR1 SGHDT, CDR2 YYEEEE. CDR3 coding DNA: TGTGCCAGCAGCCCGGCGGGGTTTAGCGACCATGAGCAGTTCTTC. This sequence encodes CASSPAGFSDHEQFF. The full variable domain, in which reference TRBV5-6 and TRBJ2-1 provide the parts outside the CDR3, is DAGVTQSPTHLIKTRGQQVTLRCSPKSGHDTVSWYQQALGQGPQFIFQYYEEEERQRGNFPDRFSGHQFPNYSSELNVNALLLGDSALYLCASSPAGFSDHEQFFGPGTRLTVL.